This T cell receptor beta chain derives from a study of CD8 T cells in ankylosing spondylitis. General study points: A TCR beta motif of under ten highly homologous variants seemed to mark ankylosing spondylitis blood.

As regards this clonotype: The target antigen is unknown.

J gave up 5 bases and V 1 base, and 4 bases lay outside the gene matches. This CDR3 has 14 residues. Construction of TCR beta libraries was performed using quantitative 5'-RACE with molecular barcodes. One entry per CDR3 protein results from TCRdb running MiXCR on the 5' RACE reads. The top ten hold around 12% of the sample, which has about 350,000 distinct CDR3 sequences, 20% to 25% seen once. The genes are TRBV12-3 or TRBV12-4 and TRBJ2-5; TRBD2 aligns across 7 bases. Sequenced material: blood, either unsorted or a sorted T cell fraction (not recorded which). This TCR was recovered from a male donor with ankylosing spondylitis or in good health (not recorded which). CDR3 in DNA: TGTGCCAGCAGTTTAGGAGGGAGGGTTGAGACCCAGTACTTC. Its protein is CASSLGGRVETQYF.